This T cell receptor beta chain emerged from a study of blood T cell repertoires in COVID-19 (dated by TCRdb to about 2020). About the study as a whole: The collaborator samples originated in the United States, Italy and Spain and spanned the acute and convalescent phases of COVID-19. The prospective study material was composed of cDNA or gDNA derived from T cells, B-cell-depleted T cells, or PBMCs. Subjects who had been exposed to COVID-19, were actively infected with it, or had recovered from it provided the deeply sampled blood TCRbeta repertoires that made up the dataset. A freely available public database, intended as a resource for researchers studying the immune response to SARS-CoV-2, is where the repertoires were released. Samples came from the ongoing ImmuneRACE study (first 160 participants) plus 1,254 subjects from 6 global collaborators. Sample metadata almost always included a de-identified subject ID, COVID-19 status, age in years and sex. Where available, HLA class I and class II types were taken from metadata supplied by the sample provider and were not determined by assay-based typing. Here is what the overall study found, with its caveats: How much clinical and demographic metadata was included differed by source and by participant, and the metadata was provided uncurated.

Worth noting for this clone: Its antigen has not been determined. No base quality information exists; no much larger clone differs at one position.

Enrolling through a virtual design, the prospective study's participants ranged in age from roughly 18 to 95 years and lived across roughly 23 United States geographic areas. Cohort assignment in the prospective study relied on participant-reported clinical history from a screening survey and a study questionnaire. Mobile phlebotomists in the prospective study collected whole blood, serum and a nasopharyngeal or oropharyngeal swab from every participant. Additional blood draws and questionnaires over an approximately 2-month period could optionally be provided by prospective study participants. Blood samples from the prospective study were shipped frozen or at room temperature prior to DNA extraction. V and J are trimmed by 5 bases and 2 bases, and the gene matches miss 7 bases of the junction. CDR1 and CDR2 (KGHSH, LQKENI) derive from the germline V gene. The cysteine opens and the phenylalanine closes a CDR3 of 15 amino acids. CDR3 DNA only is kept here, 45 bases in frame from base 1.

TCRbeta CDR3 regions were amplified from genomic DNA by means of the immunoSEQ Assay, a bias-controlled multiplex PCR. Per the source publication's procedure: Nucleated cell counts per sample were estimated from amplification of reference gene primers within the assay. To quantify the absolute abundance of each unique TCRbeta CDR3 rearrangement, sequence reads were collapsed and filtered. For each sample, productive Simpson clonality was calculated as the square root of Simpson's diversity index across productive rearrangements. Entries here come from immuneACCESS through TCRdb and include only in-frame sequences with V and J called. Some clones fail to appear in such tables; in the studies checked, an unresolved V gene covers under half of the shortfall, and the cause of the remainder is unknown. The DNA gave D and trimming, while V, J and clone size come from that table. Within this sample are roughly 290,000 clones, with nearly 90% of them counted one time only. In total, the top ten clones hold 1.5% to 2% of the sample.

The sequence is built from TRBV18 and TRBJ2-7; TRBD1 agrees with 9 junctional bases. Input material: PBMCs or T cells enriched from blood (not recorded which). The receptor's source is a woman in her late teens or twenties with acute COVID-19. Read as DNA, the sequence is TGTGCCAGCTCAGCCCGACAGGGGGAGGCCTACGAGCAGTACTTC. This gives the protein CASSARQGEAYEQYF. Here the CDR3 is joined to the reference TRBV18 and TRBJ2-7 genes, and the full variable domain is: NAGVMQNPRHLVRRRGQEARLRCSPMKGHSHVYWYRQLPEEGLKFMVYLQKENIIDESGMPKERFSAEFPKEGPSILRIQQVVRGDSAAYFCASSARQGEAYEQYFGPGTRLTVT.